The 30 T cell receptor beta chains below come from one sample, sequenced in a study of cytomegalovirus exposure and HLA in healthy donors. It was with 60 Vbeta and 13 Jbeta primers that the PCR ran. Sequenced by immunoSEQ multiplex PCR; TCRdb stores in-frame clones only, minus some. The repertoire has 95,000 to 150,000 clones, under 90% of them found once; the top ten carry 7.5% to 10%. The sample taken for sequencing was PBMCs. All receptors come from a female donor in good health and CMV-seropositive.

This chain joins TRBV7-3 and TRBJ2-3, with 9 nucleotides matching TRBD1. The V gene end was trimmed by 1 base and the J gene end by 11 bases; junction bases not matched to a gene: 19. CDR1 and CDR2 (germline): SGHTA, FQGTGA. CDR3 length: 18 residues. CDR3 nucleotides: TGTGCCAGCAGCTTAAATGCCGTCGGGACAGGGAGGGGTTTACGGCAGTATTTT. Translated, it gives CASSLNAVGTGRGLRQYF. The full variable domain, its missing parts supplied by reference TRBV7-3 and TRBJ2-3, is GAGVSQTPSNKVTEKGKYVELRCDPISGHTALYWYRQSLGQGPEFLIYFQGTGAADDSGLPNDRFFAVRPEGSVSTLKIQRTERGDSAVYLCASSLNAVGTGRGLRQYFGPGTRLTVL.

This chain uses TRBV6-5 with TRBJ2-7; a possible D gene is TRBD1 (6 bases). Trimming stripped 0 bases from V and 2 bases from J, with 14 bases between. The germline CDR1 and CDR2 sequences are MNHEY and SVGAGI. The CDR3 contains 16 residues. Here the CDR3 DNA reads TGTGCCAGCAGTTACTCGAAACAGGGTGCTGCCTACGAGCAGTACTTC. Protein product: CASSYSKQGAAYEQYF.

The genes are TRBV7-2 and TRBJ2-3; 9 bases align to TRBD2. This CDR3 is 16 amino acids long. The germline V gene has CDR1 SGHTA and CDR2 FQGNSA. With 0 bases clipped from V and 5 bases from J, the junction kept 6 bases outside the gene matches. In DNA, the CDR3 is TGTGCCAGCAGCTTAGCCCGGCGGGGGGGCAGAGATACGCAGTATTTT. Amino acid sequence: CASSLARRGGRDTQYF.

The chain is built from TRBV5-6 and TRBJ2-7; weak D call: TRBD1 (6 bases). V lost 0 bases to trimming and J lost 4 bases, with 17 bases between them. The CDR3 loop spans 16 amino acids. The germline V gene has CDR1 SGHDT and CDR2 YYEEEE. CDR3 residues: CASSLVHREISYEQYF. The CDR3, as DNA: TGTGCCAGCAGCTTGGTTCACAGGGAGATCTCATACGAGCAGTACTTC.

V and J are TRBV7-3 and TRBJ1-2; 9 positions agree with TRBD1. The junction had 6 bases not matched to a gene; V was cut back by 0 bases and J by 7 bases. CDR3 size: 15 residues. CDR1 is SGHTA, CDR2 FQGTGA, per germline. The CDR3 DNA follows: TGTGCCAGCAGCTTAACAGGGGACAGGGCTGGTGGCTACACCTTC. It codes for CASSLTGDRAGGYTF.

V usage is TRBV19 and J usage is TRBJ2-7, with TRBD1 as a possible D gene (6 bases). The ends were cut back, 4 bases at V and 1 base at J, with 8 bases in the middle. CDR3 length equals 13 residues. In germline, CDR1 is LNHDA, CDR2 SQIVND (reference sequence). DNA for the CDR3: TGTGCCAGTAGTACACAGGGTTCCTACGAGCAGTACTTC. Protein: CASSTQGSYEQYF.

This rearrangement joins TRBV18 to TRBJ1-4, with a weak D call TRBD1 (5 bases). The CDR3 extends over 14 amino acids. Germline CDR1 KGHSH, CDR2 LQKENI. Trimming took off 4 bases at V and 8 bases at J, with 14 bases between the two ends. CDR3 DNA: TGTGCCAGCTCACTGGACACAATGGGAGAAAAACTGTTTTTT. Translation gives CASSLDTMGEKLFF.

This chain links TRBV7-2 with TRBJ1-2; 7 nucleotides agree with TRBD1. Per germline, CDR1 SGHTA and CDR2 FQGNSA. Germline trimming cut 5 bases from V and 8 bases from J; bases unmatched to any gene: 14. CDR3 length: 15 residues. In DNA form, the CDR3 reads TGTGCCAGCAGCCCAGATCGAGGGGGCGCGGGAGGCTACACCTTC. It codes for CASSPDRGGAGGYTF.

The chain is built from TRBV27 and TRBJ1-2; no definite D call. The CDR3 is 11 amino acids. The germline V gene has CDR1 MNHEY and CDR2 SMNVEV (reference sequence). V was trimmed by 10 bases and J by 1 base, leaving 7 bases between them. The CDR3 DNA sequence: TGTGCCACGCGGTTTAACTATGGCTACACCTTC. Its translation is CATRFNYGYTF.

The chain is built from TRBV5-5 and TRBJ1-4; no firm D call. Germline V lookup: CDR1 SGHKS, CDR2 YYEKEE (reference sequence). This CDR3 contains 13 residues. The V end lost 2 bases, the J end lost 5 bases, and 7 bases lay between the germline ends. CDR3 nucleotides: TGTGCCAGCAGCTTTCAACGGAATGAAAAACTGTTTTTT. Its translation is CASSFQRNEKLFF. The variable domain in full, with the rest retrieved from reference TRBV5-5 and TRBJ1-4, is DAGVTQSPTHLIKTRGQQVTLRCSPISGHKSVSWYQQVLGQGPQFIFQYYEKEERGRGNFPDRFSARQFPNYSSELNVNALLLGDSALYLCASSFQRNEKLFFGSGTQLSVL.

The CDR3 DNA sequence: TGTGCCAGCAGCAAAGACGACGGGGGGCTCCCCTACGAGCAGTACTTC. Protein product: CASSKDDGGLPYEQYF. This chain links TRBV13 with TRBJ2-7; D is perhaps TRBD2 (7 bases). The germline V gene encodes CDR1 PRHDT and CDR2 FYEKMQ (reference sequence). V gave up 5 bases and J gave up 2 bases, with 19 bases separating them. The CDR3 loop spans 16 amino acids.

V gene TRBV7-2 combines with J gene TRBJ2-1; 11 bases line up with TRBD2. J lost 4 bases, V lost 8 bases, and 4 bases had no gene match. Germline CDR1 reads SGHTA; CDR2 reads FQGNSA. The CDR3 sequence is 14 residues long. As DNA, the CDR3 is TGTGCCAGCGGGACTAGCGGTGTATACAATGAGCAGTTCTTC. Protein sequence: CASGTSGVYNEQFF.

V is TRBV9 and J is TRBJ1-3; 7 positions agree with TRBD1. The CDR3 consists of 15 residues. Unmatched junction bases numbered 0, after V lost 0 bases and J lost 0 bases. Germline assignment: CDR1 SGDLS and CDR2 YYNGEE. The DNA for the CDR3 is TGTGCCAGCAGCGTAGACAGGGGCTCTGGAAACACCATATATTTT. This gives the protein CASSVDRGSGNTIYF. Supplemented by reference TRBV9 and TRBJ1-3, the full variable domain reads DSGVTQTPKHLITATGQRVTLRCSPRSGDLSVYWYQQSLDQGLQFLIQYYNGEERAKGNILERFSAQQFPDLHSELNLSSLELGDSALYFCASSVDRGSGNTIYFGEGSWLTVV.

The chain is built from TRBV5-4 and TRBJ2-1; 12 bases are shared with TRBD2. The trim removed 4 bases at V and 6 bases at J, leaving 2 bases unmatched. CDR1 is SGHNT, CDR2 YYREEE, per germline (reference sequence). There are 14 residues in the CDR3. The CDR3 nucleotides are TGTGCCAGCAGCCTAGCGGGGGGGCTCAATGAGCAGTTCTTC. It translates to CASSLAGGLNEQFF.

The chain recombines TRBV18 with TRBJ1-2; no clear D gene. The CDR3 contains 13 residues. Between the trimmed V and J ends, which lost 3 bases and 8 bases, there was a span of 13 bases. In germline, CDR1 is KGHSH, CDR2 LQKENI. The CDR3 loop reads CASSPRKMEGYTF. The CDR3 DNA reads TGTGCCAGCTCACCGAGGAAGATGGAGGGCTACACCTTC.

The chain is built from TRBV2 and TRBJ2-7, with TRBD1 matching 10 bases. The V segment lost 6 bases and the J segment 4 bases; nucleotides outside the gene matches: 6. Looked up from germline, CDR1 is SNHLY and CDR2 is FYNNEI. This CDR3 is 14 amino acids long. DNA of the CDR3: TGTGCCAGCAGCGCCGACAGGGGGCCTTACGAGCAGTACTTC. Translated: CASSADRGPYEQYF. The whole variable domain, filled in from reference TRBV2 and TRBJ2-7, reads EPEVTQTPSHQVTQMGQEVILRCVPISNHLYFYWYRQILGQKVEFLVSFYNNEISEKSEIFDDQFSVERPDGSNFTLKIRSTKLEDSAMYFCASSADRGPYEQYFGPGTRLTVT.

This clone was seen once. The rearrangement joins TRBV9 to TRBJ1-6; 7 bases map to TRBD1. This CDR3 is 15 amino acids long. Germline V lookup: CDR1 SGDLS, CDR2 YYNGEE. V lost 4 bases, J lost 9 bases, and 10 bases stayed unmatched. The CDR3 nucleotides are TGTGCCAGCAGCCCGTGGACAGGAAGGGCTTCACCCCTCCACTTT. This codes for CASSPWTGRASPLHF.

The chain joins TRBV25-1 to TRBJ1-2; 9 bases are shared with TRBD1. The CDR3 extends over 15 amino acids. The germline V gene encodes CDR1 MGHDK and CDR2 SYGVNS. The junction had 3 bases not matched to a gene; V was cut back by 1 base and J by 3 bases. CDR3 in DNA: TGTGCCAGCAGTGAATGGGGACAGGGATACTATGGCTACACCTTC. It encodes CASSEWGQGYYGYTF.

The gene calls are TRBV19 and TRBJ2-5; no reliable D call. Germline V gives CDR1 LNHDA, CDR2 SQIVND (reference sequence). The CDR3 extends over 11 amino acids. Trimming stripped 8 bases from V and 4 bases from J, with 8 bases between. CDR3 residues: CASQSGETQYF. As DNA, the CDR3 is TGTGCCAGTCAATCGGGAGAGACCCAGTACTTC.

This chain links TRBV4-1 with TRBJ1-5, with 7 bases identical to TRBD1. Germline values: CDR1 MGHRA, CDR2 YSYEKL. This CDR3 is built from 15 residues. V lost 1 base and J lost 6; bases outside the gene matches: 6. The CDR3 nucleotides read TGCGCCAGCAGCCAAGGGACAGGCAGAAGTCAGCCCCAGCATTTT. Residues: CASSQGTGRSQPQHF.

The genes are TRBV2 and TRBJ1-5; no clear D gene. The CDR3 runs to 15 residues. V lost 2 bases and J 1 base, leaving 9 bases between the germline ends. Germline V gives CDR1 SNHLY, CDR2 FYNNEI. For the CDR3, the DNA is TGTGCCAGCAGTGAAATGAGTCCCAGCAATCAGCCCCAGCATTTT. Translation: CASSEMSPSNQPQHF.

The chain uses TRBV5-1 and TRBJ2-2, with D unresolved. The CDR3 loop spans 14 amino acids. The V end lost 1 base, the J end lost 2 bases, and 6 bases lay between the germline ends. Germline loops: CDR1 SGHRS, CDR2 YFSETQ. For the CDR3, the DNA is TGCGCCAGCAGCTTGACGGGTAACACCGGGGAGCTGTTTTTT. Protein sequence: CASSLTGNTGELFF. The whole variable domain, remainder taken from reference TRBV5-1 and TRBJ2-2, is KAGVTQTPRYLIKTRGQQVTLSCSPISGHRSVSWYQQTPGQGLQFLFEYFSETQRNKGNFPGRFSGRQFSNSRSEMNVSTLELGDSALYLCASSLTGNTGELFFGEGSRLTVL.

CDR3 DNA sequence: TGCGCCAGCAGCTCCGGACAGTTCTATGGCCAGTACTTC. Translating gives CASSSGQFYGQYF. V is TRBV5-1 and J is TRBJ2-5; D might be TRBD1 (6 bases). Germline V gene sequence: CDR1 SGHRS, CDR2 YFSETQ. The CDR3 loop spans 13 amino acids. Deletions cut 3 bases from V and 10 bases from J, with 16 bases between.

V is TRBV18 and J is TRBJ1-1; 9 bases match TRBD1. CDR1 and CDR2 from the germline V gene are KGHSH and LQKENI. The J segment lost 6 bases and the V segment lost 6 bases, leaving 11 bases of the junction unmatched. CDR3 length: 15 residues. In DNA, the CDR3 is TGTGCCAGCTCGCTTAGGGACAGGGTTGGCTCTGAAGCTTTCTTT. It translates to CASSLRDRVGSEAFF.

As DNA, the CDR3 is TGCGCCAGCAGTCAATCTCGGACCACGGGAACCTACGAGCAGTACTTC. Translation: CASSQSRTTGTYEQYF. J is TRBJ2-7 and V is TRBV23-1; D is perhaps TRBD2 (5 bases). TRBV23-1 is an ORF, with its function uncertain. V lost 0 bases and J 2 bases, leaving 14 bases between the germline ends. The CDR3 is 16 residues long.

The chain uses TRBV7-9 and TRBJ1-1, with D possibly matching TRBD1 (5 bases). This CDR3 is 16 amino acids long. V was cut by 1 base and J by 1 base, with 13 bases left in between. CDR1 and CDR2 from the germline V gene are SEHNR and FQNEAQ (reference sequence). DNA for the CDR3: TGTGCCAGCAGCTTAGGGGTGGACACGTGGAACACTGAAGCTTTCTTT. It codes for CASSLGVDTWNTEAFF.

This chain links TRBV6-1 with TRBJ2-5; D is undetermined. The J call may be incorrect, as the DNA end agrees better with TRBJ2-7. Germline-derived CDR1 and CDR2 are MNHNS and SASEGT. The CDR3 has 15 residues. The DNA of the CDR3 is TGTGCCAGCAGTGAAGGTCACCCCTCCCCCCACGAGCAGTACTTC. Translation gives CASSEGHPSPHEQYF.

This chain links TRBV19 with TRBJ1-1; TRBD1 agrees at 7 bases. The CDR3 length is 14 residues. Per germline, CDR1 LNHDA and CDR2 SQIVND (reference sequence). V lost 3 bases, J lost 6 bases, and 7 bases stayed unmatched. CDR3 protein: CASSILDREAEAFF. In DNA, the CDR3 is TGTGCCAGTAGTATCCTCGACAGGGAGGCTGAAGCTTTCTTT. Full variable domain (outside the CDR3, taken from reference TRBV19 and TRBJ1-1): DGGITQSPKYLFRKEGQNVTLSCEQNLNHDAMYWYRQDPGQGLRLIYYSQIVNDFQKGDIAEGYSVSREKKESFPLTVTSAQKNPTAFYLCASSILDREAEAFFGQGTRLTVV.

The CDR3 bases are TGCGCCAGCAGATATCAGGGGAGTACAGATACGCAGTATTTT. The encoded protein is CASRYQGSTDTQYF. The chain has TRBV5-1 and TRBJ2-3; perhaps TRBD1 as D (6 bases). The CDR3 sequence is 14 residues long. Germline V gene lookup returns CDR1 SGHRS and CDR2 YFSETQ. Trimming left V 5 bases short and J 3 bases short, with 13 bases between.

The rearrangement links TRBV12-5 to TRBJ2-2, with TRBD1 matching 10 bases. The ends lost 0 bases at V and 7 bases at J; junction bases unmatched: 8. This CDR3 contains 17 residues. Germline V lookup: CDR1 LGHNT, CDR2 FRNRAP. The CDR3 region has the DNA TGTGCTAGTGGTTTGGTACGACAGGGGGCCTTCATCGGGGAGCTGTTTTTT. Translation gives CASGLVRQGAFIGELFF.